Listed below are T cell receptor beta chains from one sample, sequenced in a study of long-term antiretroviral therapy in people with HIV. Measured with immunoSEQ multiplex PCR; TCRdb has only the in-frame clones, and not every one. The table includes several thousand clones, approximately 80% detected once. Sequencing used unsorted PBMCs, obtained 1.1 years after starting antiretroviral therapy. The receptors shown here come from a man in his forties or fifties with HIV. Both conserved end residues are part of each CDR3. Each record gives: V gene, J gene, D gene, clone size, CDR3 length, CDR3 protein, CDR3 DNA. The D gene is left open where the match is weak. Size values are once, few and many counts, or a class for expanded clones, and some rows have none.

TRBV10-3	TRBJ1-1	NA	NA	16	CAISESSGTENTEAFF	TGTGCCATCAGTGAGTCTTCCGGGACGGAGAACACTGAAGCTTTCTTT
TRBV2	TRBJ2-7	TRBD2	NA	16	CASSGGLAGGRGEQYF	TGTGCCAGCAGTGGGGGACTAGCGGGGGGGCGTGGCGAGCAGTACTTC
TRBV5-1	TRBJ2-2	NA	once	13	CASSLLGDGELFF	TGCGCCAGCAGCTTGCTGGGGGACGGGGAGCTGTTTTTT
TRBV5-1	TRBJ2-7	NA	once	14	CASSLGVLRSWEYF	TGCGCCAGCAGCTTGGGGGTGCTGCGCTCTTGGGAGTACTTC
TRBV2	TRBJ2-5	NA	NA	11	CASSEGETQYF	TGTGCCAGCAGTGAAGGAGAGACCCAGTACTTC
TRBV2	TRBJ1-4	NA	NA	12	CASSGDNEKLFF	TGTGCCAGCAGTGGGGATAATGAAAAACTGTTTTTT
TRBV29-1	TRBJ2-7	NA	NA	13	CSVALNHPYEQYF	TGCAGCGTTGCCCTAAATCACCCTTACGAGCAGTACTTC
TRBV7-6	TRBJ2-1	TRBD2	once	13	CASSLVETSDRFF	TGTGCCAGCAGCTTAGTAGAGACTAGCGATCGGTTCTTC
TRBV11-3	TRBJ2-7	NA	NA	14	CASSLKGKSYEQYF	TGTGCCAGCAGCCTTAAGGGGAAGAGCTACGAGCAGTACTTC
TRBV18	TRBJ1-2	NA	NA	15	CASSLLAELNYGYTF	TGTGCCAGCTCACTACTCGCTGAACTGAACTATGGCTACACCTTC
TRBV9	TRBJ1-2	NA	NA	14	CASSVATAQVGYTF	TGTGCCAGCAGCGTAGCAACGGCACAAGTTGGCTACACCTTC
TRBV6-1	TRBJ1-5	NA	few	15	CASSEGDDSNQPQHF	TGTGCCAGCAGTGAGGGAGACGATAGCAATCAGCCCCAGCATTTT
TRBV18	TRBJ1-1	NA	NA	17	CASSPPRGSQLNTEAFF	TGTGCCAGCTCACCGCCCAGGGGCAGTCAATTGAACACTGAAGCTTTCTTT
TRBV20-1	TRBJ1-1	NA	NA	11	CSVKTYTEAFF	TGCAGTGTGAAGACGTACACTGAAGCTTTCTTT
TRBV6-5	TRBJ2-2	NA	NA	15	CASSPFGAHTGELFF	TGTGCCAGCAGCCCGTTTGGGGCACACACCGGGGAGCTGTTTTTT
TRBV4-2	TRBJ2-3	NA	NA	12	CASSQVGDTQYF	TGTGCCAGCAGCCAAGTTGGGGATACGCAGTATTTT
TRBV9	TRBJ1-2	NA	NA	11	CASSYQSYYTF	TGTGCCAGCAGCTACCAAAGTTATTACACCTTC
TRBV2	TRBJ1-5	NA	NA	15	CASSARGYSNQPQHF	TGTGCCAGCAGTGCTCGGGGATATAGCAATCAGCCCCAGCATTTT
TRBV18	TRBJ2-2	NA	NA	13	CATPGPNTGELFF	TGTGCCACCCCAGGGCCGAACACCGGGGAGCTGTTTTTT
TRBV19	TRBJ1-1	NA	NA	18	CASSIRTAGVFGNTEAFF	TGTGCCAGTAGTATAAGGACGGCAGGGGTATTTGGGAACACTGAAGCTTTCTTT
TRBV14	TRBJ2-1	NA	NA	15	CASSQAVAPYNEQFF	TGTGCCAGCAGCCAAGCTGTAGCGCCCTACAATGAGCAGTTCTTC
TRBV9	TRBJ1-1	NA	few	15	CASSAPGGGDTEAFF	TGTGCCAGCAGCGCCCCCGGAGGGGGAGATACTGAAGCTTTCTTT
TRBV6-5	TRBJ2-2	NA	NA	15	CASQLWGYGTGELFF	TGTGCCAGCCAATTGTGGGGGTACGGCACCGGGGAGCTGTTTTTT
TRBV7-6	TRBJ2-1	NA	NA	13	CASSWSSGDEQFF	TGTGCCAGCAGCTGGAGTAGTGGCGATGAGCAGTTCTTC
TRBV4-1	TRBJ2-2	NA	NA	14	CASSPTWNTGELFF	TGCGCCAGCAGCCCAACCTGGAACACCGGGGAGCTGTTTTTT
TRBV10-2	TRBJ1-1	NA	NA	15	CASSEIGLFHTEAFF	TGCGCCAGCAGTGAGATAGGACTTTTCCACACTGAAGCTTTCTTT
TRBV29-1	TRBJ1-1	NA	NA	12	CSVATVLPKAFF	TGCAGCGTCGCAACAGTCTTACCTAAAGCTTTCTTT
TRBV7-2	TRBJ2-1	NA	NA	16	CASSPRGSSSYNEQFF	TGTGCCAGCAGCCCCCGGGGCAGCAGCTCCTACAATGAGCAGTTCTTC
TRBV27	TRBJ1-1	TRBD1	NA	14	CASSLTGWATEAFF	TGTGCCAGCAGTTTGACAGGGTGGGCCACTGAAGCTTTCTTT
TRBV7-9	TRBJ1-1	TRBD1	medium-sized	16	CASSHPRQGIITEAFF	TGTGCCAGCAGCCACCCCCGACAGGGGATCATAACTGAAGCTTTCTTT
TRBV19	TRBJ1-3	NA	NA	15	CASTPGSGAGNTIYF	TGTGCCAGTACTCCTGGGTCAGGGGCTGGAAACACCATATATTTT
TRBV6-1	TRBJ1-5	NA	few	13	CASASYSNQPQHF	TGTGCCAGCGCAAGTTATAGCAATCAGCCCCAGCATTTT
TRBV10-2	TRBJ2-3	TRBD1	NA	14	CASSERDRTDTQYF	TGCGCCAGCAGTGAGAGGGACAGAACAGATACGCAGTATTTT
TRBV10-3	TRBJ2-2	TRBD1	NA	17	CAISTGTGSRGTGELFF	TGTGCCATATCCACCGGGACAGGTAGCCGAGGCACCGGGGAGCTGTTTTTT
TRBV5-4	TRBJ1-1	TRBD1	NA	15	CASSSGTALNTEAFF	TGTGCCAGCAGCTCCGGGACAGCTCTGAACACTGAAGCTTTCTTT
TRBV5-1	TRBJ2-2	TRBD1	NA	13	CASTPQGVGELFF	TGCGCCAGCACACCGCAGGGGGTCGGGGAGCTGTTTTTT
TRBV30	TRBJ2-1	NA	NA	14	CAWSVRGSYNEQFF	TGTGCCTGGAGTGTACGCGGCAGCTACAATGAGCAGTTCTTC
TRBV5-4	TRBJ1-2	TRBD1	few	15	CASSPDRGDSYGYTF	TGTGCCAGCAGCCCGGACAGGGGGGATTCCTATGGCTACACCTTC
TRBV9	TRBJ2-1	NA	NA	16	CASSGRDSSPGNEQFF	TGTGCCAGCAGCGGAAGGGACTCCTCTCCCGGCAATGAGCAGTTCTTC
TRBV29-1	TRBJ1-1	TRBD1	NA	12	CSVGTGNTEAFF	TGCAGCGTGGGGACAGGGAACACTGAAGCTTTCTTT
TRBV2	TRBJ2-7	NA	NA	12	CATGPGSYEQYF	TGTGCCACCGGCCCGGGCTCCTACGAGCAGTACTTC
TRBV27	TRBJ1-1	TRBD1	once	20	CASSLSAPWTGGGMNTEAFF	TGTGCCAGCAGTTTATCTGCCCCCTGGACAGGGGGAGGTATGAACACTGAAGCTTTCTTT
TRBV10-3	TRBJ2-1	NA	once	13	CAISEVDADEQFF	TGTGCCATCAGTGAGGTGGACGCGGATGAGCAGTTCTTC
TRBV2	TRBJ2-3	TRBD1	NA	12	CASSTGADTQYF	TGTGCCAGCAGTACAGGGGCAGATACGCAGTATTTT
TRBV19	TRBJ1-1	NA	NA	12	CASSIGFRGAFF	TGTGCCAGTAGTATAGGGTTTCGAGGAGCTTTCTTT
TRBV10-1	TRBJ2-2	NA	NA	15	CASSEGQINTGELFF	TGCGCCAGCAGTGAGGGACAGATTAACACCGGGGAGCTGTTTTTT
TRBV9	TRBJ2-7	TRBD2	NA	14	CASSVGGSSYEQYF	TGTGCCAGCAGCGTAGGCGGGAGCTCCTACGAGCAGTACTTC
TRBV18	TRBJ1-2	NA	NA	17	CASSPDQITGSNYGYTF	TGTGCCAGCTCACCGGACCAGATAACAGGATCTAACTATGGCTACACCTTC
TRBV18	TRBJ2-7	NA	NA	15	CASSPGTQAAYEQYF	TGTGCCAGCTCACCAGGGACGCAGGCAGCCTACGAGCAGTACTTC
TRBV7-9	TRBJ1-2	NA	few	14	CASSPSTGNYGYTF	TGTGCCAGCAGCCCCTCTACAGGGAATTATGGCTACACCTTC
TRBV6-1	TRBJ2-1	TRBD1	once	15	CATRPGRQGRNEQFF	TGTGCCACCCGTCCGGGGAGACAGGGGAGAAATGAGCAGTTCTTC
TRBV7-9	TRBJ2-1	NA	NA	17	CASSLETAGVSYNEQFF	TGTGCCAGCAGCTTAGAGACCGCAGGGGTCTCCTACAATGAGCAGTTCTTC
TRBV5-8	TRBJ1-4	NA	NA	16	CASGEGGIGANEKLFF	TGTGCCAGCGGCGAAGGAGGTATTGGTGCTAATGAAAAACTGTTTTTT